This T cell receptor (beta chain) appears in the sequencing data of a study of cytomegalovirus exposure and HLA in healthy donors. V gave up 7 bases and J gave up 0 bases; unmatched junction bases: 8. This CDR3 is built from 15 residues. Germline loops: CDR1 SGHRS, CDR2 YFSETQ. PCR amplification relied on 60 Vbeta primers (plus 13 Jbeta primers). The table came from immunoSEQ multiplex PCR; TCRdb's copy has only in-frame clones and leaves some out. The table includes roughly 150,000 clones, 76% detected once. The clonotype originates from a man aged 35 to 55 in good health and CMV-seronegative. Sequencing was carried out using PBMCs. This chain joins TRBV5-1 and TRBJ2-7, with 9 bases matching TRBD2. CDR3 sequence reads: CASGDPSGNSYEQYF. CDR3 sequence (DNA): TGCGCCAGCGGGGACCCTAGCGGGAACTCCTACGAGCAGTACTTC.